A selection of T cell receptor beta chains follows, all from one sample in a study of T cell repertoires in cytomegalovirus infection. Their recognized antigens are unknown. TCRdb called the reads again in MiXCR, with one record for every CDR3 protein. The repertoire holds about 700,000 distinct CDR3 sequences, with 33% as singletons. The input for sequencing was cultured PBMCs, taken from culture after CMV antigen stimulation. All receptors come from a human donor in good health (CMV status not recorded). Some clones in this sample may be carry-over from other donors' samples. CDR3s include the opening cysteine and the closing phenylalanine or tryptophan. Fields, in order: J gene, D gene, V gene, clone size, CDR3 protein, CDR3 DNA. D genes are given only for firm matches. Only part of the rows carry a size: once, few, many, or a class if the clone is expanded.

TRBJ1-1,TRBD1,TRBV20-1,few,CSASQGAQNTEAFF,TGCAGTGCTTCCCAGGGGGCGCAGAACACTGAAGCTTTCTTT
TRBJ2-3,TRBD1,TRBV7-2,.,CASSLRVKGASDTQYF,TGTGCCAGCAGCTTACGGGTGAAGGGGGCATCAGATACGCAGTATTTT
TRBJ1-1,.,TRBV7-2,.,CASTHAGPNTEAFF,TGTGCCAGCACCCACGCGGGCCCGAACACTGAAGCTTTCTTT
TRBJ2-1,TRBD2,TRBV6-1,few,CASSGRESAGPYNEQFF,TGTGCCAGCAGTGGTCGGGAATCAGCGGGACCCTACAATGAGCAGTTCTTC
TRBJ2-3,.,TRBV12-5,.,CASGFADFLTDTQYF,TGTGCTAGTGGTTTCGCGGACTTTCTCACAGATACGCAGTATTTT
TRBJ1-4,.,TRBV28,few,CASSLAGARYEKLFF,TGTGCCAGCAGTCTCGCGGGGGCTCGATACGAAAAACTGTTTTTT
TRBJ2-5,.,TRBV12-5,few,CASGLGLGGSEYF,TGTGCTAGTGGTTTGGGGCTCGGGGGCTCGGAGTACTTC
TRBJ2-3,.,TRBV18,once,CASSPLATEDTQYF,TGTGCCAGCTCACCTTTGGCGACCGAGGATACGCAGTATTTT
TRBJ1-3,.,TRBV12-3/TRBV12-4,.,CASKWGPGNTIYF,TGTGCCAGCAAATGGGGACCTGGAAACACCATATATTTT
TRBJ2-5,TRBD2,TRBV10-3,.,CAISEGTSGEETQYF,TGTGCCATCAGTGAGGGGACTAGCGGGGAGGAGACCCAGTACTTC
TRBJ1-2,.,TRBV12-3/TRBV12-4,.,CASKRLGGYTF,TGTGCCAGCAAGAGACTGGGGGGCTACACCTTC
TRBJ2-1,TRBD1,TRBV11-2,.,CASSLIPGQASSYNEQFF,TGTGCCAGCAGCCTAATACCCGGACAGGCCAGCTCCTACAATGAGCAGTTCTTC
TRBJ2-3,.,TRBV5-4,.,CASSRTPDTQYF,TGTGCCAGCAGCCGGACACCAGATACGCAGTATTTT
TRBJ2-3,.,TRBV11-2,.,CASSPTDLSDTQYF,TGTGCCAGCAGCCCTACCGATCTATCAGATACGCAGTATTTT
TRBJ2-1,TRBD2,TRBV3-1,.,CASSITRLAGGLGSEQFF,TGTGCCAGCTCCATAACGCGACTAGCGGGGGGGCTAGGGAGTGAGCAGTTCTTC
TRBJ2-1,.,TRBV6-1,few,CASSASGFYEQFF,TGTGCCAGCAGTGCCTCAGGGTTCTATGAGCAGTTCTTC
TRBJ2-2,.,TRBV20-1,few,CSARDLNTGELFF,TGCAGTGCTAGAGATCTCAACACCGGGGAGCTGTTTTTT
TRBJ2-1,.,TRBV4-1,.,CASSQVPGNFVNEQFF,TGCGCCAGCAGCCAAGTCCCAGGGAATTTTGTAAATGAGCAGTTCTTC
TRBJ1-1,TRBD1,TRBV10-3,few,CAISKLDREDTEAFF,TGTGCCATCAGCAAGCTGGACAGGGAGGACACTGAAGCTTTCTTT
TRBJ2-1,TRBD2,TRBV28,.,CASSSGGTRPNEQFF,TGTGCCAGCAGTTCCGGGGGGACCCGGCCCAATGAGCAGTTCTTC
TRBJ2-1,.,TRBV29-1,.,CSVIFFRDGWNEQFF,TGCAGCGTTATCTTCTTCAGGGATGGATGGAATGAGCAGTTCTTC
TRBJ1-1,.,TRBV19,.,CASSIGHRAPEAFF,TGTGCCAGTAGTATAGGCCACAGGGCCCCTGAAGCTTTCTTT
TRBJ2-4,.,TRBV20-1,.,CSASGHPVAKNIQYF,TGCAGTGCTTCCGGACACCCTGTAGCCAAAAACATTCAGTACTTC
TRBJ2-4,TRBD1,TRBV7-9,few,CASSPRQGIDIQYF,TGTGCCAGCAGCCCAAGACAGGGGATCGACATTCAGTACTTC
TRBJ2-1,.,TRBV11-2,many,CASSPPNYNEQFF,TGTGCCAGCAGCCCCCCAAATTACAATGAGCAGTTCTTC
TRBJ2-2,.,TRBV12-3/TRBV12-4,.,CASTLSPPNTGELFF,TGTGCCAGCACCCTGAGCCCTCCGAACACCGGGGAGCTGTTTTTT
TRBJ2-1,.,TRBV7-2,few,CASSRWGGGGSSNEQFF,TGTGCCAGCAGCCGTTGGGGGGGCGGGGGATCCTCCAATGAGCAGTTCTTC
TRBJ2-3,.,TRBV4-2,.,CASAKGGGDTQYF,TGTGCCAGCGCAAAGGGTGGGGGAGATACGCAGTATTTT
TRBJ1-4,.,TRBV5-6,.,CASSQTEGREKLFF,TGTGCCAGCAGCCAGACAGAAGGCAGGGAAAAACTGTTTTTT
TRBJ1-1,.,TRBV7-2,many,CASSIDRMNTEAFF,TGTGCCAGCAGCATAGACAGGATGAACACTGAAGCTTTCTTT
TRBJ2-7,.,TRBV19,.,CASSIDLAGALHEQYF,TGTGCCAGTAGTATAGATCTGGCGGGCGCTCTACACGAGCAGTACTTC
TRBJ2-2,.,TRBV19,.,CASDPRTYTGELFF,TGTGCCAGTGACCCGAGGACATACACCGGGGAGCTGTTTTTT
TRBJ2-1,.,TRBV6-8,once,CASGRQPIKFF,TGTGCCAGCGGGCGACAGCCCATTAAGTTCTTC
TRBJ1-6,.,TRBV7-2,.,CASSPDRALSSLHF,TGTGCCAGCAGCCCGGACAGAGCTTTATCGTCCCTCCACTTT
TRBJ2-1,TRBD2,TRBV18,.,CASSPPLAGGRGEQFF,TGTGCCAGCTCACCACCGCTAGCGGGAGGGCGGGGTGAGCAGTTCTTC
TRBJ2-7,TRBD2,TRBV20-1,few,CSAKLPGLGVEQYF,TGCAGTGCGAAACTACCGGGACTAGGGGTTGAGCAGTACTTC
TRBJ2-1,TRBD1,TRBV6-6,few,CASSLGQGLLNEQFF,TGTGCCAGCAGTTTGGGACAGGGTCTCCTCAATGAGCAGTTCTTC
TRBJ1-2,.,TRBV2,few,CASSALGDSNYGYTF,TGTGCCAGCAGTGCCCTGGGAGATTCTAACTATGGCTACACCTTC
TRBJ1-2,TRBD1,TRBV28,.,CASTRDRGRLGYTF,TGTGCCAGCACTCGGGACAGGGGGCGCCTAGGCTACACCTTC
TRBJ2-2,.,TRBV7-8,few,CASSLNGAITGELFF,TGTGCCAGCAGCTTAAACGGGGCCATTACCGGGGAGCTGTTTTTT
TRBJ2-7,.,TRBV7-2,few,CASSFQGAAYEQYF,TGTGCCAGCAGCTTTCAGGGCGCCGCCTACGAGCAGTACTTC